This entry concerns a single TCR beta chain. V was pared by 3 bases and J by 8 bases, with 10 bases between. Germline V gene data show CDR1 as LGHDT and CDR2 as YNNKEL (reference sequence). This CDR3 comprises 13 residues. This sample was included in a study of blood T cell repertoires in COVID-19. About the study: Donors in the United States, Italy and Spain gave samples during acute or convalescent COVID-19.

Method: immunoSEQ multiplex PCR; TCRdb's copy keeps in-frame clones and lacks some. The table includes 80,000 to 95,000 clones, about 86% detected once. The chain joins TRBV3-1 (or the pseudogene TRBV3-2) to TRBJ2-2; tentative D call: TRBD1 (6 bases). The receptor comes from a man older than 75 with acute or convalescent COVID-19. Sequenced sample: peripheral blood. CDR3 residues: CASSHNREGELFF. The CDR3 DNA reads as TGTGCCAGCAGCCATAACAGGGAAGGGGAGCTGTTTTTT.